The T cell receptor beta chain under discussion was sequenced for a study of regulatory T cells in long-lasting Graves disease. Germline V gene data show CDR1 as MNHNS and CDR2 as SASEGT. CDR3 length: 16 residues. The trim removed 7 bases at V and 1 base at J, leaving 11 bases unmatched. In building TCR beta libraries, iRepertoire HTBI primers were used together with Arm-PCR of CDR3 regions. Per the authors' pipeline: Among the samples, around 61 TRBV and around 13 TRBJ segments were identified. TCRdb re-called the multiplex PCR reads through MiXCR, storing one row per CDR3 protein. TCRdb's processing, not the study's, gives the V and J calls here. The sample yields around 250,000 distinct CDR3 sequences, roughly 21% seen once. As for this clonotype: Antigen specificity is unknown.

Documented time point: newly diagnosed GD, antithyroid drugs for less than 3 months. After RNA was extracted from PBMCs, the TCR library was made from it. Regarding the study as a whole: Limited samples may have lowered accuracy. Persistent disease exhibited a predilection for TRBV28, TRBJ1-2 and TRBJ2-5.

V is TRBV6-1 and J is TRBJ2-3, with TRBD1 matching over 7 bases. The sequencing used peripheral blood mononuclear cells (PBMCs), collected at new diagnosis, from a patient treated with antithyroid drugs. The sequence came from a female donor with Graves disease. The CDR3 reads CASTTPPGTGTDTQYF. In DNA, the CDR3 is TGTGCCAGCACTACCCCCCCGGGGACAGGCACAGATACGCAGTATTTT.